This TCR beta chain is drawn from a study of blood T cell repertoires in COVID-19. Study as a whole: From the United States, Italy and Spain came samples of acute and convalescent COVID-19. T cells, B-cell-depleted T cells, or PBMCs supplied cDNA or gDNA.

Per the authors' pipeline: Reference gene primer amplification yielded estimated nucleated cell counts. Produced via immunoSEQ multiplex PCR; TCRdb's table is partial and in-frame only. The V and J calls and the clone size are those of that table, but D and trimming were determined from the DNA. The sample has 300,000 to 400,000 clones, approximately 88% seen once. Patients from Seattle were sampled longitudinally, starting during active infection. V lost 7 bases to trimming and J lost 7 bases; unmatched junction nucleotides: 12. Germline loops: CDR1 MNHEY, CDR2 SVGAGI. The CDR3 runs 15 residues. V usage is TRBV6-5 and J usage is TRBJ2-1; 8 bases match TRBD2. This sequence originates from a woman aged 25-40 years with COVID-19, enrolled during active disease. The sample taken for sequencing was peripheral blood. CDR3 region: CASKDGGGLHNEQFF. CDR3 sequence (DNA): TGTGCCAGCAAAGACGGCGGGGGGCTACATAATGAGCAGTTCTTC.